These 19 T cell receptor beta chains originate from one sample sequenced in a study of tumor and adjacent non-tumor tissue in lung cancer. This sample's RNA came from whole unsorted tissue. Three rounds of nested PCR, following a modified ARM-PCR protocol, produced the TCRbeta library. TCRdb called the multiplex PCR reads again in MiXCR, with one record for every CDR3 protein. The data contain around 200,000 distinct CDR3 sequences, roughly 70% of them seen just once; the ten biggest clones take up 20% to 25%. Sequenced: lung tumor tissue. The receptors here all came from a man in his 60s with non-small cell lung cancer.

The rearrangement links TRBV5-5 to TRBJ2-3, with a tentative D call TRBD2 (6 bases). Germline lookup yields CDR1 SGHKS and CDR2 YYEKEE (reference sequence). V lost 4 bases to trimming and J lost 3 bases, with 15 bases between them. The CDR3 covers 15 residues. The CDR3 coding sequence is TGTGCCAGCAGCCGGACCGGGGGTCGAACAGATACGCAGTATTTT. Its protein is CASSRTGGRTDTQYF.

The sample holds one count of this clonotype. The chain joins TRBV20-1 to TRBJ2-3, with no clear D. This CDR3 has 15 residues. Germline CDR1 DFQATT, CDR2 SNEGSKA (reference sequence). V was shortened by 7 bases and J by 6 bases, with 23 bases between the two germline ends. In DNA form, the CDR3 reads TGCAGTGTTAGCCCGCTCACTTTATCCACCGATACGCAGTATTTT. Protein sequence: CSVSPLTLSTDTQYF.

Comments on this clonotype: Without the conserved terminal phenylalanine or tryptophan, this CDR3 likely stems from a read error. This chain links TRBV11-2 with TRBJ2-1; D gene ambiguous. The V and J ends lost 1 base and 9 bases respectively, with 13 bases between them. CDR1 and CDR2 from the germline V gene are SGHAT and FQNNGV. The CDR3 consists of 14 residues. In DNA, the CDR3 is TGTGCCAGCAGCTTAGGCGGCTCCCACATTGAGCAGTTCTCC. It specifies CASSLGGSHIEQFS.

This clonotype was counted at least ten times. The genes are TRBV20-1 and TRBJ2-3; D ambiguous. The germline CDR1 and CDR2 sequences are DFQATT and SNEGSKA (reference sequence). Trimming stripped 1 base from V and 0 bases from J, with 5 bases between. CDR3 length: 13 amino acids. The DNA of the CDR3 is TGCAGTGCTAGAGTAACCAGCACAGATACGCAGTATTTT. Translated: CSARVTSTDTQYF.

This clonotype was picked up a small number of times. This chain links TRBV20-1 with TRBJ1-5; D gene unclear. CDR3 length: 13 residues. Germline-derived CDR1 and CDR2 are DFQATT and SNEGSKA (reference sequence). V gave up 0 bases and J gave up 7 bases, with 10 bases separating them. The chain's CDR3 is CSARDEESQPQHF. DNA of the CDR3: TGCAGTGCTAGAGATGAGGAGAGCCAGCCCCAGCATTTT.

A few counts support this clonotype. At one end the junction does not follow the germline gene, possibly because of a read error. The genes are TRBV11-2 and TRBJ2-5; TRBD1 matches at 7 bases. CDR1 and CDR2 from the germline V gene are SGHAT and FQNNGV. The CDR3 runs to 15 residues. CDR3 DNA: TGTGCCAGCAGCTTAGATGGGGCAGGGGGAGAGACCCACTACTTC. Its protein is CASSLDGAGGETHYF.

The table lists this clonotype with many counts. The chain links TRBV29-1 to TRBJ2-1, with D tentatively TRBD2 (6 bases). The germline gives CDR1 SQVTM, CDR2 ANQGSEA. Trimming left V 4 bases short and J 2 bases short, with 12 bases between. The CDR3 is made up of 14 amino acids. The CDR3 protein is CSVVRREAYNEQFF. CDR3 sequence (DNA): TGCAGCGTTGTCCGTAGGGAGGCCTACAATGAGCAGTTCTTC.

In the case of this clonotype: This may arise from a read error, as a much more abundant clone is one base away. The chain links TRBV20-1 to TRBJ1-2; the D is unclear. The V and J ends lost 0 bases and 5 bases respectively, with 19 bases between them. The V gene's germline CDR1 is DFQATT and CDR2 SNEGSKA (reference sequence). The CDR3 runs to 16 residues. The CDR3 loop is CSARDRKQILSYGYTF. The DNA of the CDR3 is TGCAGTGCTAGAGATCGGAAACAGATCCTGAGTTATGGCTACACCTTC.

A note on this clonotype: One junction end does not reproduce the germline sequence, and a read error may be involved. V gene TRBV11-3 combines with J gene TRBJ1-1, with 11 bases lining up with TRBD1. The CDR3 spans 15 residues. The germline V gene encodes CDR1 SGHNT and CDR2 YENEEA. CDR3 coding DNA: TGTGTCAGCAGCGCGGGACAGGGGGGTAACACTGAAGCTTTCTTT. This sequence encodes CVSSAGQGGNTEAFF.

This clonotype appeared a single time. The junction departs from the called germline gene at one end, perhaps through a read error. The chain carries TRBV11-3 and TRBJ2-3; unclear D gene. From germline, CDR1 is SGHNT and CDR2 YENEEA. The CDR3 totals 13 residues. CDR3 residues: CTSSLGNADTQYF. CDR3 DNA sequence: TGTACCAGCAGCTTAGGTAACGCAGATACGCAGTATTTT.

Note on this clonotype: Just one base apart from a much larger clone, this may be a read error. The gene calls are TRBV6-1 and TRBJ2-2; 8 bases match TRBD2. V was pared by 10 bases and J by 3 bases, with 7 bases of the junction left unmatched. CDR1 is MNHNS and CDR2 is SASEGT in the germline V gene. CDR3 length equals 14 residues. Here the CDR3 DNA reads TGTGCCATCACCGTACTAGCGGACACCGGGGAGCTGTTTTTT. Translation: CAITVLADTGELFF.

Here the CDR3 reads CASSRILVRGETQYF. In nucleotides, the CDR3 is TGCGCCAGCAGCCGGATTCTAGTGAGAGGGGAGACCCAGTACTTC. V and J are TRBV10-2 and TRBJ2-5; D might be TRBD2 (5 bases). Trimming pared 6 bases from V and 5 bases from J, leaving 19 bases between. Germline V lookup: CDR1 WSHSY, CDR2 SAAADI. The CDR3 is 15 amino acids.

This clonotype came up a few times. The J gene is TRBJ2-2, the V gene TRBV4-3; no clear D gene. This CDR3 region has 14 residues. Per the germline V gene, CDR1 is LGHNA and CDR2 is YSLEER. V lost 1 base to trimming and J lost 5 bases, with 8 bases between them. The CDR3 loop is CASSQGQETGELFF. In nucleotides, the CDR3 is TGCGCCAGCAGCCAAGGGCAGGAGACCGGGGAGCTGTTTTTT.

For this clonotype: Because the CDR3 is missing its conserved closing phenylalanine or tryptophan, this is likely a read error. This chain uses TRBV20-1 with TRBJ2-3; 9 bases agree with TRBD2. The CDR3 contains 16 residues. V dropped 0 bases and J dropped 3; count of bases not matched to a gene: 7. Germline CDR1 reads DFQATT; CDR2 reads SNEGSKA (reference sequence). The CDR3 nucleotides are TGCAGTGCTAGAGATATAGCGGGAGAAAGGACAGATACGCAGTATTCT. Protein: CSARDIAGERTDTQYS.

As to this clonotype: A much larger clone is a single base away; this may be a read error. The V and J genes are TRBV20-1 and TRBJ1-2, with D possibly being TRBD1 (5 bases). This CDR3 is built from 15 residues. Germline V gives CDR1 DFQATT, CDR2 SNEGSKA (reference sequence). CDR3 sequence reads: CSATLAGLEKRGYAF. Written as DNA, the CDR3 is TGCAGTGCTACCCTGGCGGGGCTCGAGAAGCGTGGCTACGCCTTC.

This clonotype has at least ten counts. The chain carries TRBV5-6 and TRBJ2-2; D perhaps matches TRBD1 (5 bases). Germline V CDR1 and CDR2: SGHDT, YYEEEE. Trimming cost V 0 bases and J 2 bases, with 11 bases left between them. This CDR3 region has 16 residues. CDR3 DNA: TGTGCCAGCAGCTTGGGACAGCAGGGTAACACCGGGGAGCTGTTTTTT. Residues: CASSLGQQGNTGELFF.

This clonotype came up many times. V is TRBV5-5 and J is TRBJ1-1, with D maybe TRBD1 (5 bases). CDR1 and CDR2 (germline): SGHKS, YYEKEE (reference sequence). The CDR3 is 17 amino acids. The V end was cut by 4 bases, the J end by 6 bases, with 25 bases between. CDR3 sequence reads: CASSLADLGQFPSEAFF. The CDR3 nucleotides read TGTGCCAGCAGCCTGGCTGATTTGGGGCAGTTCCCCTCTGAAGCTTTCTTT.

This clonotype was seen ten or more times. This chain joins TRBV10-2 and TRBJ2-1; 9 nucleotides match TRBD1. Germline CDR1 and CDR2: WSHSY and SAAADI. V lost 7 bases and J lost 4; bases outside the gene matches: 5. This CDR3 spans 14 amino acids. The CDR3 DNA follows: TGCGCCAGCAATACAGGGGGCGGTTACAATGAGCAGTTCTTC. Translated, it gives CASNTGGGYNEQFF.

As for this clonotype: Possible read error: a much larger clone is one base away. This chain connects TRBV29-1 to TRBJ1-1; D unclear. The V and J ends lost 5 bases and 4 bases respectively, with 2 bases between them. This CDR3 region has 9 residues. CDR1 is SQVTM and CDR2 is ANQGSEA in the germline V gene. CDR3 residues: CSVSTEAFF. CDR3 nucleotide sequence: TGCAGCGTTAGCACTGAAGCTTTCTTT.